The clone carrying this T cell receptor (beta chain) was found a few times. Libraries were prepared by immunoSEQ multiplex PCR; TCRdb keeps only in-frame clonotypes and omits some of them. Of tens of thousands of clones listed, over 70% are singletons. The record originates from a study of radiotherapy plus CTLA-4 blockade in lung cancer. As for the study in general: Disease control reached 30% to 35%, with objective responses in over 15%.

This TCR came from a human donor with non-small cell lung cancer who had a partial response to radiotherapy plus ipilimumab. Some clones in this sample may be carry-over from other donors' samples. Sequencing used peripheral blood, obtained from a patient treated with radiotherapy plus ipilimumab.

Here the CDR3 DNA reads TGTGCCAGCAGCTTAATTCAAGCGGGAGGCTACACCTTC. It translates to CASSLIQAGGYTF. The chain employs TRBV7-6 and TRBJ1-2; the D is unclear. The ends were cut back, 2 bases at V and 8 bases at J, with 12 bases in the middle. Germline lookup yields CDR1 SGHVS and CDR2 FNYEAQ. The CDR3 covers 13 residues.